This TCR beta chain was profiled in a study of T cell repertoires in cytomegalovirus infection (dated by TCRdb to the late 2010s). Regarding the complete study: The peptide stimulations were aimed at well-studied HLA-B-restricted epitopes as well as recently identified HLA-C-restricted CMV epitopes, whose presentation resists viral immunomodulation. Donor HLA type was relevant to the analysis, because carriage of CMV infection together with the matching HLA type was indicated by public TCR beta signatures.

Sequencing was carried out with an Illumina HiSeq 1500. The public reads were quality trimmed at Q25 with fastp and then assembled into clones with MiXCR by TCRdb, keeping productive beta chains. Under each unique CDR3 protein, matching rows form one entry showing the most common genes and DNA. The sample table holds about 360,000 distinct CDR3 sequences, of which 34% were seen once. The top ten clonotypes cover approximately 13% of the sample. This clonotype appeared a few times. Which antigen it targets is not known. The input lacks base qualities; no much larger clone sits a single base away. V is cut back by 6 bases and J by 5 bases, with 8 bases in the junction unmatched. The CDR3 starts with the cysteine, ends with the phenylalanine, and has 14 residues. Only the CDR3 region is kept as DNA, spanning 42 bases read in frame from base 1. Looking up the germline V gene yields CDR1 MDHEN and CDR2 SYDVKM.

Broad study findings and their caveats: The ex vivo response was dominated by HLA-C-restricted CMV-specific TCR beta clonotypes, which also provided the single most frequent clonotype in two of eight donors. Cumulative frequency of public TCR beta family members discriminated carriers of CMV infection plus the relevant HLA type in this cohort and an independent approximately 370-donor cohort.

The sample's treatment or condition label, decoded: in vitro stimulation with specific CMV peptide epitopes to enrich CMV-specific T cells. Sequenced here: cultured PBMCs, sampled from culture after CMV antigen stimulation. This chain is built from TRBV28 and TRBJ1-1, and TRBD1 matches 8 of the central bases. This sequence was found in a human donor in good health (CMV status not recorded). Some clones in this sample may be carry-over from other donors' samples. The nucleotide sequence is given as TGTGCCAGCAGACAAGACAGGGGTCGGACTGAAGCTTTCTTT. The translation is CASRQDRGRTEAFF.